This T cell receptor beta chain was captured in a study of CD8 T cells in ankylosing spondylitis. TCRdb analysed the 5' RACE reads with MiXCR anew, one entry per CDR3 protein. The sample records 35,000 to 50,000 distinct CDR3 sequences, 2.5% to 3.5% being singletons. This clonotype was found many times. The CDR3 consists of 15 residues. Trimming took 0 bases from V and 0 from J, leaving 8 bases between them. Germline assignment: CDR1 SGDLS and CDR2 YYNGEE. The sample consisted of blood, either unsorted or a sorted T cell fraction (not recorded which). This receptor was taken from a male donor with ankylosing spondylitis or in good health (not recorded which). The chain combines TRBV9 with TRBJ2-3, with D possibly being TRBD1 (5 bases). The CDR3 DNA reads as TGTGCCAGCAGCGTAGAAGGGGCTAGCACAGATACGCAGTATTTT. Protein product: CASSVEGASTDTQYF.